Listed below are T cell receptor beta chains from one sample, sequenced in a study of blood T cell repertoires in COVID-19. Data came from immunoSEQ multiplex PCR; TCRdb stores just in-frame clones and leaves some out. The repertoire holds 60,000 to 95,000 clones, with around 74% as singletons. The specimen sequenced was peripheral blood. These TCRs come from a human donor with acute or convalescent COVID-19. The donor label of this sample is uncertain. CDR3s include the opening cysteine and the closing phenylalanine or tryptophan. D genes are given only for firm matches. Size values are once, few and many counts, or a class for expanded clones, and some rows have none.

size	J	V	D	DNA	CDR3
NA	TRBJ2-6	TRBV4-2	NA	TGTGCCAGCAGCCAGCGACAGGACCTCTCTGGGGCCAACGTCCTGACTTTC	CASSQRQDLSGANVLTF
NA	TRBJ1-2	TRBV9	NA	TGTGCCAGCAGCGCAACCCCCTGGGGCGCGGACTATGGCTACACCTTC	CASSATPWGADYGYTF
once	TRBJ2-7	TRBV2	NA	TGTGCCAGCAGCAGGGTCTACGAGCAGTACTTC	CASSRVYEQYF
NA	TRBJ2-1	TRBV5-1	NA	TGCGCCAGCGGGAGAGGCAATGAGCAGTTCTTC	CASGRGNEQFF
NA	TRBJ1-6	TRBV11-2	NA	TGTGCCAGCAGCTTAGATCGCCTAGGGAGTTCACCCCTCCACTTT	CASSLDRLGSSPLHF
NA	TRBJ1-3	TRBV7-9	NA	TGTGCCAGCAGCTTAGTACCGACAGCAACAAACACCATATATTTT	CASSLVPTATNTIYF
few	TRBJ2-2	TRBV30	TRBD2	TGTGCCAGGGAGCTAGCGGGAGAAACCGGGGAGCTGTTTTTT	CARELAGETGELFF
NA	TRBJ1-2	TRBV7-9	TRBD1	TGTGCCAGCAGCTTAACAGGGGTGGATGGCTACACCTTC	CASSLTGVDGYTF
NA	TRBJ2-2	TRBV2	NA	TGTGCCAGCCACTTCAAGCAGGGGGGTACCGGGGAGCTGTTTTTT	CASHFKQGGTGELFF
few	TRBJ2-7	TRBV6-5	TRBD2	TGTGCCAGCAGGGGACTAGCGGAAACCTACGAGCAGTACTTC	CASRGLAETYEQYF
NA	TRBJ1-1	TRBV5-6	TRBD1	TGTGCCAGCAGCTTGTTCGGGACAGGTGAAGCTTTCTTT	CASSLFGTGEAFF
NA	TRBJ1-2	TRBV3-1/TRBV3-2	NA	TGTGCCAGCAGCCCCGGAGGAGAACCTGGCTACACCTTC	CASSPGGEPGYTF
NA	TRBJ1-6	TRBV19	TRBD1	TGTGCCAGTAGCGGGACAGAGTCTTCGACCCTCCACTTT	CASSGTESSTLHF
NA	TRBJ1-2	TRBV6-1	NA	TGTGCCAGCAGTGACAGGGTCGGCTACACCTTC	CASSDRVGYTF
NA	TRBJ1-1	TRBV18	NA	TGTGCCAGTTCTGGGCTGAACACTGAAGCTTTCTTT	CASSGLNTEAFF
NA	TRBJ1-1	TRBV7-8	NA	TGTGCCAGCACCCTAGGGGTCGGGTGGGGCACTGAAGCTTTCTTT	CASTLGVGWGTEAFF
many	TRBJ2-2	TRBV11-3	NA	TGTGCCAGCAGGGATAGCGGGAACACCGGGGAGCTGTTTTTT	CASRDSGNTGELFF
NA	TRBJ2-7	TRBV15	NA	TGTGCCACCAGCAGAGATGTTCGTGGGGCTTTAGAGGAGCAGTACTTC	CATSRDVRGALEEQYF
NA	TRBJ2-3	TRBV7-9	TRBD2	TGTGCCAGCAGCTTAATATTAGCGGGAGGGCCCACAGATACGCAGTATTTT	CASSLILAGGPTDTQYF
NA	TRBJ1-6	TRBV30	NA	TGTGCCTGGAGCGAGGGGGGGCGAGTAAATTCACCCCTCCACTTT	CAWSEGGRVNSPLHF
NA	TRBJ1-1	TRBV28	TRBD1	TGTGCCGCCGTACCCCCGGGACAGAGCACTGAAGCTTTCTTT	CAAVPPGQSTEAFF
NA	TRBJ1-6	TRBV27	NA	TGTGCCAGCAGTTCCCCGGCGGCTGCATCACCCCTCCACTTT	CASSSPAAASPLHF
NA	TRBJ1-1	TRBV2	NA	TGTGCCAGCACAGGGGAAGTACTGAACACTGAAGCTTTCTTT	CASTGEVLNTEAFF
NA	TRBJ2-7	TRBV6-2/TRBV6-3	TRBD2	TGTGCCAGCAGTTACGGGACTAGCGGGAGTCGGGAGCAGTACTTC	CASSYGTSGSREQYF
NA	TRBJ1-5	TRBV6-5	NA	TGTGCCACCACTAACTGGGTTAGCAATCAGCCCCAGCATTTT	CATTNWVSNQPQHF
once	TRBJ2-1	TRBV7-3	TRBD2	TGTGCCAGCGGGCTACGAAGTCGGGAGGGTGAGCAGTTCTTC	CASGLRSREGEQFF
few	TRBJ2-7	TRBV5-1	NA	TGCGCCAGCAGCTTGGAGGGGGCGGGGTCCTACGAGCAGTACTTC	CASSLEGAGSYEQYF
NA	TRBJ1-3	TRBV7-9	NA	TGTGCCAGCAGCTTTGTGGCGGGAATAAACACCATATATTTT	CASSFVAGINTIYF
few	TRBJ1-1	TRBV18	NA	TGTGCCAGCTCACGGGGGGACACTGAAGCTTTCTTT	CASSRGDTEAFF
once	TRBJ2-1	TRBV15	TRBD2	TGTGCCACCAGCGGCAGGCTAGCGGGAACGAATGAGCAGTTCTTC	CATSGRLAGTNEQFF
few	TRBJ1-5	TRBV19	NA	TGTGCCAGTAGTGGGACAAGGAATCAGCCCCAGCATTTT	CASSGTRNQPQHF
NA	TRBJ2-7	TRBV7-8	NA	TGTGCCAGCAGCTTGTCCTACCTAGCCTACGAGCAGTACTTC	CASSLSYLAYEQYF
NA	TRBJ2-2	TRBV2	TRBD2	TGTGCCAGCAGTGACCGACTAGCGGGGGGCCGGGGCGGGGAGCTGTTTTTT	CASSDRLAGGRGGELFF
few	TRBJ1-5	TRBV28	NA	TGTGCCAGCAGTTTCACCTCTACTGGTCAGCCCCAGCATTTT	CASSFTSTGQPQHF
NA	TRBJ2-7	TRBV5-6	NA	TGTGCCAGCAGCTTGGGTCAGATCTACGAGCAGTACTTC	CASSLGQIYEQYF
NA	TRBJ2-5	TRBV6-5	TRBD2	TGTGCCAGCAGTTGGGGCGGGAGGCCAGGAGAGACCCAGTACTTC	CASSWGGRPGETQYF
few	TRBJ1-6	TRBV27	NA	TGTGCCAGCAGTGCCCGGACAGTCGTGCCCCTCCACTTT	CASSARTVVPLHF
NA	TRBJ2-7	TRBV27	TRBD2	TGTGCCTCGCGTGGGGGGGGCTACGAGCAGTACTTC	CASRGGGYEQYF
NA	TRBJ2-7	TRBV6-5	TRBD2	TGTGCCAGCACTACTAGCGGGAGGTTCCACGAGCAGTACTTC	CASTTSGRFHEQYF
few	TRBJ2-1	TRBV27	TRBD2	TGTGCCAGCAGCCTCCGGCTAGCGGGCCCCAATGAGCAGTTCTTC	CASSLRLAGPNEQFF
NA	TRBJ2-7	TRBV5-6	TRBD2	TGTGCCAGCAGCAACCGACTAGCGGGAGTAGACTACGAGCAGTACTTC	CASSNRLAGVDYEQYF
NA	TRBJ2-1	TRBV7-2	NA	TGTGCCAGCAGCCGGCGGGGAGGCGTAGGGTACAATGAGCAGTTCTTC	CASSRRGGVGYNEQFF
few	TRBJ1-2	TRBV6-5	NA	TGTGCCAGCAGCCTAGGAACCAACCAGCTGAATGGCTACACCTTC	CASSLGTNQLNGYTF
once	TRBJ2-7	TRBV7-9	NA	TGTGCCAGCAGCTTAGCGGCCCTCGGGGTCTACGAGCAGTACTTC	CASSLAALGVYEQYF
NA	TRBJ2-2	TRBV7-9	NA	TGTGCCAGCAGCTTAAGTCAAGGGGCCACCGGGGAGCTGTTTTTT	CASSLSQGATGELFF
NA	TRBJ2-7	TRBV4-2	NA	TGTGCCAGCAGCCAAAGCAGGGTCTACGAGCAGTACTTC	CASSQSRVYEQYF
NA	TRBJ2-3	TRBV19	TRBD1	TGTGCCAGTAGTATTGGACAGGACGCAGATACGCAGTATTTT	CASSIGQDADTQYF
NA	TRBJ2-2	TRBV5-1	TRBD2	TGCGCCAGCAGCTTGGGATTTTGGCGGGGGGCCAACGGGGAGCTGTTTTTT	CASSLGFWRGANGELFF
NA	TRBJ1-5	TRBV19	NA	TGTGCCAGTAGTGGGAGAGGACAGATTAGCAATCAGCCCCAGCATTTT	CASSGRGQISNQPQHF